The 28 T cell receptor beta chains presented below share a single source sample, sequenced in a study of T cell responses to AZD1222 COVID-19 vaccine. Assay used: immunoSEQ multiplex PCR; TCRdb lists only in-frame clones, some missing. The table records about 120,000 clones, about 86% of them present only once. The material was peripheral blood, obtained on day 0 of AZD1222 vaccination. These receptor sequences come from an adult in good health.

V is TRBV9 and J is TRBJ2-1, with D possibly matching TRBD1 (5 bases). The germline V gene has CDR1 SGDLS and CDR2 YYNGEE. The CDR3 has 20 residues. V dropped 5 bases and J dropped 0 bases, with 27 bases sitting between them. The CDR3 here is CASRSRGAVLLDFSYNEQFF. The CDR3 nucleotides read TGTGCCAGCAGATCTCGTGGGGCGGTCCTCCTCGACTTCTCCTACAATGAGCAGTTCTTC.

J is TRBJ2-3 and V is TRBV5-6; D uncertain. The CDR3 runs to 14 residues. Germline CDR1 SGHDT, CDR2 YYEEEE. V lost 0 bases to trimming and J lost 4 bases, with 9 bases between them. The CDR3 spells CASSLVGWADTQYF. The CDR3 nucleotides are TGTGCCAGCAGCTTGGTAGGGTGGGCAGATACGCAGTATTTT.

This chain uses TRBV12-3 or TRBV12-4 with TRBJ1-5; no definite D call. CDR3 size: 13 residues. The ends were cut back, 1 base at V and 7 bases at J, with 8 bases in the middle. The CDR3, as DNA: TGTGCCAGCAGTTTAGGCGAGTGGCAGCCCCAGCATTTT. This codes for CASSLGEWQPQHF.

The chain combines TRBV7-6 with TRBJ1-1; D is unresolved. The CDR3 sequence is 15 residues long. V was clipped by 3 bases and J by 8 bases, with 19 bases between them. The germline gives CDR1 SGHVS, CDR2 FNYEAQ. CDR3 DNA sequence: TGTGCCAGCAGCTTCGGATCTTCCGAGCGGTCCGAAGCTTTCTTT. Translated, it gives CASSFGSSERSEAFF.

The chain joins TRBV7-3 to TRBJ1-5, with D uncertain. Trimming left V 5 bases short and J 9 bases short, with 14 bases between. CDR1 is SGHTA, CDR2 FQGTGA, per germline. The CDR3 is made up of 13 amino acids. The CDR3 here is CASSPSVGGPQHF. The CDR3 DNA follows: TGTGCCAGCAGCCCCTCGGTGGGTGGGCCCCAGCATTTT.

CDR3 protein: CASSLNSGGRGGTEAFF. DNA for the CDR3: TGTGCCAGCTCACTAAACAGCGGGGGGCGAGGAGGCACTGAAGCTTTCTTT. This chain links TRBV18 with TRBJ1-1; a weak D match, TRBD1 (6 bases). The CDR3 runs to 17 residues. With 4 bases removed from V and 4 bases from J, the gap between germline ends came to 22 bases. Germline CDR1 and CDR2: KGHSH and LQKENI.

The rearrangement links TRBV6-5 to TRBJ2-2; no definite D call. V shed 5 bases and J shed 3 bases, with 13 bases lying between them. This CDR3 spans 15 amino acids. Germline V CDR1 and CDR2: MNHEY, SVGAGI. CDR3 region: CASSTRVGDTGELFF. Written as DNA, the CDR3 is TGTGCCAGCAGTACCCGGGTTGGGGACACCGGGGAGCTGTTTTTT.

The chain has TRBV7-9 and TRBJ1-2; TRBD1 is a possible D gene (5 bases). Trimming cost V 8 bases and J 3 bases, with 22 bases left between them. Per the germline V gene, CDR1 is SEHNR and CDR2 is FQNEAQ (reference sequence). The CDR3 covers 16 residues. The CDR3 bases are TGTGCCAGCGATTTCGACGGGACCGTTGGGGACTATGGCTACACCTTC. It yields the protein CASDFDGTVGDYGYTF.

The chain uses TRBV27 and TRBJ2-7, with 12 positions matching TRBD1. Trimming cost V 2 bases and J 6 bases; bases outside gene matches: 8. Germline CDR1 is MNHEY and CDR2 is SMNVEV (reference sequence). This CDR3 has 16 residues. As DNA, the CDR3 is TGTGCCAGCAGTTTACCTGCCGGGACAGGGGGCAGCGAGCAGTACTTC. The encoded protein is CASSLPAGTGGSEQYF.

The chain couples TRBV12-5 to TRBJ1-5; D uncertain. The CDR3 sequence is 15 residues long. The V gene lost 0 bases and the J gene lost 4 bases, with 10 bases spanning the gap. The V gene's germline CDR1 is LGHNT and CDR2 FRNRAP. CDR3 sequence (DNA): TGTGCTAGTGGTTTGGTAGATCTTCCTAATCAGCCCCAGCATTTT. This translates into CASGLVDLPNQPQHF.

The rearrangement uses TRBV7-3 and TRBJ1-2, with 7 bases that match TRBD1. The CDR3 loop spans 14 amino acids. Germline CDR1 and CDR2: SGHTA and FQGTGA. With 5 bases clipped from V and 7 bases from J, the junction kept 10 bases outside the gene matches. The CDR3, as DNA: TGTGCCAGCAGCCGAAATCAACAGGGGTCTGGCTACACCTTC. Its protein product is CASSRNQQGSGYTF.

This chain links TRBV29-1 with TRBJ1-2; 8 bases are shared with TRBD1. The CDR3 covers 14 residues. Germline V gives CDR1 SQVTM, CDR2 ANQGSEA. The J segment lost 2 bases and the V segment lost 1 base, leaving 3 bases of the junction unmatched. The CDR3 here is CSVEGRTGNYGYTF. The DNA for the CDR3 is TGCAGCGTTGAAGGGCGGACAGGGAACTATGGCTACACCTTC.

Written as DNA, the CDR3 is TGTGCCAGCAGCTTTGGGCTCACTAGCGGGAGCCCCTACGAGCAGTACTTC. This gives the protein CASSFGLTSGSPYEQYF. The V and J genes are TRBV11-2 and TRBJ2-7; TRBD2 matches at 11 bases. The V segment lost 3 bases and the J segment 2 bases; nucleotides outside the gene matches: 9. The germline gives CDR1 SGHAT, CDR2 FQNNGV. The CDR3 runs to 17 residues.

This chain links TRBV11-2 with TRBJ1-4, with D possibly matching TRBD1 (5 bases). Looked up from germline, CDR1 is SGHAT and CDR2 is FQNNGV. CDR3 length equals 15 residues. Trimming shortened V by 5 bases and J by 4 bases, and 14 bases separated the two germline ends. The CDR3 here is CASSRGSRGNEKLFF. In nucleotides, the CDR3 is TGTGCCAGCAGCCGGGGGAGCCGCGGTAATGAAAAACTGTTTTTT.

V is TRBV9 and J is TRBJ2-1; D is perhaps TRBD1 or TRBD2 (6 bases each). Trimming left V 2 bases short and J 2 bases short, with 17 bases between. Germline loops: CDR1 SGDLS, CDR2 YYNGEE. The CDR3 runs 17 residues. The CDR3 loop is CASSVPRKGGTYNEQFF. Here the CDR3 DNA reads TGTGCCAGCAGCGTCCCTCGCAAGGGGGGAACCTACAATGAGCAGTTCTTC.

As concerns this clone: This sample includes further DNA sequences coding for the same CDR3. The rearrangement uses TRBV6-5 and TRBJ1-2, with 9 bases that match TRBD1. Germline values: CDR1 MNHEY, CDR2 SVGAGI. CDR3 size: 13 residues. The trim removed 6 bases at V and 3 bases at J, leaving 2 bases unmatched. The CDR3 DNA sequence: TGTGCCAGCAGGACAGGGGGTGACTATGGCTACACCTTC. This translates into CASRTGGDYGYTF.

V usage is TRBV19 and J usage is TRBJ1-1, with 7 bases identical to TRBD1. This CDR3 has 14 amino acids. V shed 6 bases, J shed 9 bases, and the junction held 13 bases outside the gene matches. The germline V gene has CDR1 LNHDA and CDR2 SQIVND (reference sequence). The CDR3, as DNA: TGTGCCAGTAGACCTGAGGGTAGGGGGCTGAAAGCTTTCTTT. Residues: CASRPEGRGLKAFF.

The rearrangement joins TRBV7-9 to TRBJ1-5; 8 bases are a match to TRBD1. V dropped 5 bases and J dropped 6; count of bases not matched to a gene: 3. CDR1 and CDR2 (germline): SEHNR, FQNEAQ (reference sequence). The CDR3 has 13 residues. Written as DNA, the CDR3 is TGTGCCAGCAGCCCAGGGGGCGTTCAGCCCCAGCATTTT. As protein: CASSPGGVQPQHF. The full variable domain, its missing parts supplied by reference TRBV7-9 and TRBJ1-5, is DTGVSQNPRHKITKRGQNVTFRCDPISEHNRLYWYRQTLGQGPEFLTYFQNEAQLEKSRLLSDRFSAERPKGSFSTLEIQRTEQGDSAMYLCASSPGGVQPQHFGDGTRLSIL.

This chain joins TRBV19 and TRBJ1-3, with a possible D match to TRBD1 (6 bases). The CDR3 totals 15 residues. The V end was cut by 6 bases, the J end by 2 bases, with 14 bases between. CDR1 and CDR2 (germline): LNHDA, SQIVND (reference sequence). For the CDR3, the DNA is TGTGCCAGTAGCACCGCAGGGGTTGCTGGAAACACCATATATTTT. Encoded protein: CASSTAGVAGNTIYF. Drawing the rest from reference TRBV19 and TRBJ1-3, the complete variable domain is DGGITQSPKYLFRKEGQNVTLSCEQNLNHDAMYWYRQDPGQGLRLIYYSQIVNDFQKGDIAEGYSVSREKKESFPLTVTSAQKNPTAFYLCASSTAGVAGNTIYFGEGSWLTVV.

The chain couples TRBV4-3 to TRBJ1-2, with D possibly being TRBD1 (6 bases). Germline assignment: CDR1 LGHNA and CDR2 YSLEER. The CDR3 totals 17 residues. V gave up 2 bases and J gave up 8 bases, with 24 bases separating them. CDR3 region: CASSQQMGAGNSGGYTF. CDR3 in DNA: TGCGCCAGCAGCCAACAAATGGGGGCGGGAAACTCAGGGGGCTACACCTTC.

The chain has TRBV7-9 and TRBJ2-7; 16 bases map to TRBD2. Germline V lookup: CDR1 SEHNR, CDR2 FQNEAQ (reference sequence). The CDR3 length is 15 residues. Trimming took 4 bases from V and 4 from J; bases not matched to a gene: 1. CDR3 DNA: TGTGCCAGCAGCTCGGGACTAGCGGGGGGGTACGAGCAGTACTTC. Its protein is CASSSGLAGGYEQYF.

This clone showed up just once. This chain links TRBV30 with TRBJ2-7; 8 bases align to TRBD1. The trim removed 2 bases at V and 4 bases at J, leaving 10 bases unmatched. CDR1 and CDR2 from the germline V gene are GTSNPN and SVGIG (reference sequence). The CDR3 runs to 15 residues. CDR3 in DNA: TGTGCCTGGAGTAGCGGACAGGGTAAGGTGTACGAGCAGTACTTC. This sequence encodes CAWSSGQGKVYEQYF.

This chain uses TRBV6-5 with TRBJ1-4; tentatively, D is TRBD1 (5 bases). Germline V gives CDR1 MNHEY, CDR2 SVGAGI. Trimming removed 2 bases at V and 8 bases at J, with 12 bases between. The CDR3 contains 14 residues. This CDR3 reads CASSYQLGGEKLFF. CDR3 DNA: TGTGCCAGCAGTTACCAGTTGGGGGGGGAAAAACTGTTTTTT.

About this clone: Distinct nucleotide sequences in the sample also encode this CDR3. The rearrangement joins TRBV6-5 to TRBJ1-2; the match to TRBD1 covers 11 bases. Looked up from germline, CDR1 is MNHEY and CDR2 is SVGAGI. The CDR3 totals 16 residues. V lost 0 bases to trimming and J lost 5 bases; unmatched junction nucleotides: 5. The chain's CDR3 is CASSYSRTGGGYGYTF. CDR3 nucleotides: TGTGCCAGCAGTTACTCGCGGACAGGGGGCGGGTATGGCTACACCTTC.

The J gene is TRBJ2-5, the V gene TRBV5-6; possible D gene TRBD1, 6 bases. V was cut by 4 bases and J by 1 base, with 11 bases left in between. The CDR3 runs 14 residues. Germline V gene data show CDR1 as SGHDT and CDR2 as YYEEEE. CDR3 in DNA: TGTGCCAGCAGCCCACGGACAGTCCAAGAGACCCAGTACTTC. As protein: CASSPRTVQETQYF. The whole variable domain, filled in from reference TRBV5-6 and TRBJ2-5, reads DAGVTQSPTHLIKTRGQQVTLRCSPKSGHDTVSWYQQALGQGPQFIFQYYEEEERQRGNFPDRFSGHQFPNYSSELNVNALLLGDSALYLCASSPRTVQETQYFGPGTRLLVL.

The CDR3 loop is CASSSQQGVDGYTF. DNA for the CDR3: TGCGCCAGCAGCTCACAACAGGGGGTTGATGGCTACACCTTC. The genes are TRBV5-1 and TRBJ1-2; 8 bases match TRBD1. With 3 bases clipped from V and 6 bases from J, the junction kept 7 bases outside the gene matches. CDR1 is SGHRS and CDR2 is YFSETQ in the germline V gene. The CDR3 is 14 amino acids.

This chain uses TRBV6-1 with TRBJ1-1, with D perhaps matching TRBD1 (6 bases). Germline values: CDR1 MNHNS, CDR2 SASEGT. The V end lost 3 bases, the J end lost 1 base, and 9 bases lay between the germline ends. This CDR3 region has 14 residues. The CDR3 protein is CASSDDRRNTEAFF. CDR3 in DNA: TGTGCCAGCAGTGACGACAGGCGGAACACTGAAGCTTTCTTT.

This chain joins TRBV6-4 and TRBJ1-1; TRBD1 aligns across 7 bases. After removal of 6 bases from V and 1 base from J, the junction contained 2 bases not matched to a gene. CDR1 MRHNA and CDR2 SNTAGT come from the germline V gene. There are 13 residues in the CDR3. In nucleotides, the CDR3 is TGTGCCAGCAGGAGGACAGGGAACACTGAAGCTTTCTTT. This encodes CASRRTGNTEAFF.